This T cell receptor beta chain was captured by sequencing in a study of blood T cell repertoires in COVID-19. Study at large: Nucleic acid was either cDNA or gDNA, and it came from T cells, B-cell-depleted T cells, or PBMCs.

The CDR3 sequence is 16 residues long. Germline CDR1 MNHNY, CDR2 SVGAGI (reference sequence). V shed 0 bases and J shed 7 bases, with 15 bases lying between them. Methods used by the authors: From reference gene primer amplification, estimates of nucleated cell counts were derived. This table comes from immunoSEQ multiplex PCR, and its TCRdb copy is limited to in-frame clones, with some not included. That table furnishes V, J and clone size, whereas the DNA furnished D and trimming. The sample shows about 100,000 clones, roughly 86% of them seen only once. This sequence was found in a woman between 55 and 75 years old in a cohort sampled during active or convalescent COVID-19. This chain connects TRBV6-6 to TRBJ1-4; D is possibly TRBD1 (5 bases). Sequencing was performed on peripheral blood. The CDR3 reads CASSYSIGASGEKLFF. DNA for the CDR3: TGTGCCAGCAGTTACTCGATAGGGGCCTCGGGTGAAAAACTGTTTTTT.